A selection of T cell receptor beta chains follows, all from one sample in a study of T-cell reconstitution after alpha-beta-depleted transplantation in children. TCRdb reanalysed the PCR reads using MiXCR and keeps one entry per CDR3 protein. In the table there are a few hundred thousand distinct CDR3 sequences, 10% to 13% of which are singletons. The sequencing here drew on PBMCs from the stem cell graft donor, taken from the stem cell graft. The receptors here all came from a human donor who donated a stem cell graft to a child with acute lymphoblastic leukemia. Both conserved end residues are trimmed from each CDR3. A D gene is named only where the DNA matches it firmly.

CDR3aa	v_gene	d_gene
ASSQDGYRFEGAGQPQH	TRBV4-3	TRBD1
ASSQGPRDNEKLF	TRBV3-1	-
ASRLDPYEQY	TRBV28	-
ASGEGGNYGYT	TRBV5-1	TRBD1
ASSPGTALHQPQH	TRBV7-2	TRBD1
SVGARLAADTQY	TRBV29-1	-
ASSGPGLAGGEQF	TRBV12-3/TRBV12-4	TRBD2
ASSPGLVQYEQY	TRBV7-2	TRBD2
ASSQSDRGNNEQF	TRBV3-1	TRBD1
ASRIAGADTQY	TRBV12-3/TRBV12-4	TRBD2
ASSLPLEGPITGELF	TRBV5-1	-
ASSLGFKSSYNEQF	TRBV7-2	-
ASSLQRMNTGELF	TRBV12-3/TRBV12-4	-
ATSRAGTGAYEQY	TRBV15	TRBD1
ASSQLAGGPNEQF	TRBV27	TRBD2
ASSPGPEDYNEQF	TRBV7-2	-
ASSFIDYSNQPQH	TRBV27	-
ASSQGWTRVDEQF	TRBV3-1	-
ASSLVMGGTADTQY	TRBV11-2	TRBD2
ASSPTSPLVY	TRBV7-2	-
AITPYGTGNTGELF	TRBV10-3	-
ASSWEGISPLH	TRBV12-3/TRBV12-4	-
SAKWETQY	TRBV20-1	-
ASSQHPPGASTDTQY	TRBV4-1	-
ASSPPDSIQETQY	TRBV18	-
ATSDRAGGGKYNEQF	TRBV24-1	-
ASSQGRGGHNEQF	TRBV4-3	-
ASSYKPGQANTGELF	TRBV6-2/TRBV6-3	TRBD1
SVGGGQETQY	TRBV29-1	-
ASSSPQDSYTGELF	TRBV5-1	-
ASSVEAGVPGTQY	TRBV9	TRBD2
ASSPRGPGEQY	TRBV9	-
ASSETGIYNEQF	TRBV6-1	-
AIKEPTNNEQY	TRBV10-3	-
ASSLVPRGFEQF	TRBV12-3/TRBV12-4	-
ATHNEEGSTGELF	TRBV24-1	-
AMAPQGEWGYYGYT	TRBV5-6	-
ASSKALAGGPNEQY	TRBV21-1	-
ASSYYGGASYEQY	TRBV6-5	-
ATPGQGAYEQY	TRBV7-9	TRBD1
ASSRGLAGVNTDTQY	TRBV4-1	TRBD2
SVEGYAEREGGDTQY	TRBV29-1	TRBD2
ASSNRDRVFYEQY	TRBV7-8	TRBD1
ASSFGTSAPSLYNEQF	TRBV12-3/TRBV12-4	TRBD2
ASSHQQVLSGYT	TRBV7-2	-
ASSVRGTGNTGELF	TRBV6-1	TRBD1
SAEGTSGRDYEQY	TRBV20-1	TRBD2